This T cell receptor beta chain was sequenced in a study of Ad26.COV2.S vaccination and SARS-CoV-2 variants. Background on the study: Once or twice, 56 days apart, Ad26.COV2.S was delivered intramuscularly. Study-level findings and limits: In vaccinated individuals, spike-specific CD8+ and CD4+ T cell responses reportedly displayed substantial breadth.

This table comes from immunoSEQ multiplex PCR, and its TCRdb copy is limited to in-frame clones, with some not included. This sample has some 500,000 clones, with roughly nine tenths found just once. For this clone: Its antigen is as yet unknown.

The sample's treatment: approximately 18 received Ad26.COV2.S at low or high dose, single or two shots; five or six received placebo; per-sample allocation not given. Collection of the samples took place on day 63 after the first injection of vaccine or placebo. CDR1 is SEHNR, CDR2 FQNEAQ, per germline (reference sequence). This CDR3 region has 13 residues. V lost 4 bases and J lost 2; bases outside the gene matches: 1. The sequencing here drew on peripheral blood, taken in a trial of Ad26.COV2.S vaccine versus placebo. The clonotype originates from a person between 18 and 65 years old who received the Ad26.COV2.S COVID-19 vaccine or a placebo. This chain uses TRBV7-9 with TRBJ2-7; 8 nucleotides align to TRBD1. CDR3 bases: TGTGCCAGCAGCTGGGGACAGGCCTACGAGCAGTACTTC. It translates to CASSWGQAYEQYF.